The 24 T cell receptor beta chains below all came from one sample that was sequenced in a study of identical twins. One entry per CDR3 protein results from TCRdb running MiXCR on the 5' RACE reads. The table shows more than 1.5 million distinct CDR3 sequences, with about 31% occurring only once. What was sequenced was cord blood. These receptors originate from a newborn girl in good health.

This chain uses TRBV2 with TRBJ2-1; 7 bases align to TRBD2. The length of the CDR3 is 15 residues. Germline V gene lookup returns CDR1 SNHLY and CDR2 FYNNEI. Trimming cost V 3 bases and J 2 bases; bases outside gene matches: 4. For the CDR3, the DNA is TGTGCCAGCAGTGAGGGAGGGCTCACCTACAATGAGCAGTTCTTC. Its translation: CASSEGGLTYNEQFF.

The chain carries TRBV6-5 and TRBJ2-5, with a possible D match to TRBD1 (7 bases). The DNA end is more similar to TRBJ2-7, so the J call may be wrong. Germline CDR1 MNHEY, CDR2 SVGAGI. The CDR3 extends over 15 amino acids. CDR3 nucleotides: TGTGCCAGCAGTTACTTATCCAGGGGGGTCTACGAGCAGTACTTC. This sequence encodes CASSYLSRGVYEQYF.

The chain recombines TRBV2 with TRBJ1-5; the match to TRBD1 covers 12 bases. V shed 8 bases and J 5 bases; nucleotides not matched to a gene: 7. Germline V gives CDR1 SNHLY, CDR2 FYNNEI. The CDR3 contains 15 residues. CDR3 coding DNA: TGTGCCAGCGACCCGGGACAGGGGGCTTATCAGCCCCAGCATTTT. As protein: CASDPGQGAYQPQHF.

The V gene is TRBV6-2 or TRBV6-3, the J gene TRBJ1-5; D remains ambiguous. The germline V gene has CDR1 MNHEY and CDR2 SVGEGT. The CDR3 totals 20 residues. Trimming shortened V by 2 bases and J by 0 bases, and 23 bases separated the two germline ends. The CDR3 reads CASSYERSREPLYSNQPQHF. The CDR3 DNA is TGTGCCAGCAGTTACGAAAGGTCCCGGGAACCTCTCTATAGCAATCAGCCCCAGCATTTT.

The sample holds a few counts of this clonotype. V and J are TRBV2 and TRBJ2-7; weak D call: TRBD1 (6 bases). This CDR3 spans 14 amino acids. V lost 4 bases and J lost 3, with 13 bases in between. CDR1 SNHLY and CDR2 FYNNEI come from the germline V gene. CDR3 sequence: CASSGTDLLYEQYF. Written as DNA, the CDR3 is TGTGCCAGCAGTGGGACAGACTTGCTCTACGAGCAGTACTTC.

V gene TRBV20-1 combines with J gene TRBJ2-3, with 7 bases lining up with TRBD2. The CDR3 consists of 15 residues. J gave up 2 bases and V 6 bases, and 11 bases lay outside the gene matches. Per the germline V gene, CDR1 is DFQATT and CDR2 is SNEGSKA (reference sequence). The DNA of the CDR3 is TGCAGTGCGAGAACCTCTAGCGGCTTCACAGATACGCAGTATTTT. It yields the protein CSARTSSGFTDTQYF.

This clonotype was counted between two and nine times. At one boundary the junction diverges from the germline segment, which might be a read error. This chain links TRBV3-1 with TRBJ1-2, with D unresolved. The CDR3 runs to 15 residues. Germline loops: CDR1 LGHDT, CDR2 YNNKEL (reference sequence). DNA of the CDR3: TGTGCCAGCAGCCAACCCCTCGGTCCGGACTATGGCTTCACCTTC. It codes for CASSQPLGPDYGFTF.

The V call is TRBV20-1, the J call TRBJ2-7; a possible D gene is TRBD1 (5 bases). The V gene lost 3 bases and the J gene lost 6 bases, with 12 bases spanning the gap. Germline CDR1 reads DFQATT; CDR2 reads SNEGSKA (reference sequence). The CDR3 consists of 12 residues. CDR3 loop: CSASLHRSEQYF. Written as DNA, the CDR3 is TGCAGTGCTAGCCTCCACAGGAGCGAGCAGTACTTC.

V and J are TRBV20-1 and TRBJ2-1, with TRBD2 as a possible D gene (6 bases). Germline values: CDR1 DFQATT, CDR2 SNEGSKA (reference sequence). The V gene lost 5 bases and the J gene lost 9 bases, with 8 bases spanning the gap. There are 10 residues in the CDR3. The CDR3 is CSAGGLEQFF. The CDR3 DNA follows: TGCAGTGCTGGGGGACTTGAGCAGTTCTTC.

The chain employs TRBV10-3 and TRBJ2-1, with 8 bases lining up with TRBD2. Looked up from germline, CDR1 is ENHRY and CDR2 is SYGVKD. The V and J ends lost 6 bases and 1 base, in that order; junction bases with no gene match: 5. This CDR3 spans 15 amino acids. The CDR3 region has the DNA TGTGCCATCAGCACCGGGACTAGATCCTACAATGAGCAGTTCTTC. This encodes CAISTGTRSYNEQFF.

The J gene is TRBJ2-3, the V gene TRBV6-1; D is possibly TRBD2 (5 bases). This CDR3 has 14 residues. The V and J ends lost 5 bases and 3 bases respectively, with 12 bases between them. Germline loops: CDR1 MNHNS, CDR2 SASEGT. The CDR3 here is CASSRGSATDTQYF. DNA for the CDR3: TGTGCCAGCAGTCGAGGGTCTGCTACAGATACGCAGTATTTT.

V is TRBV4-1 and J is TRBJ2-4; perhaps TRBD2 as D (6 bases). CDR1 and CDR2 (germline): MGHRA, YSYEKL. V was trimmed by 6 bases and J by 8 bases, leaving 17 bases between them. The CDR3 covers 14 residues. CDR3 sequence reads: CASSYGTLVDIQYF. DNA of the CDR3: TGCGCCAGCAGTTACGGGACTTTAGTGGACATTCAGTACTTC.

This clonotype was seen only a few times. V gene TRBV20-1 combines with J gene TRBJ1-2; 12 positions match TRBD1. Germline trimming cut 3 bases from V and 3 bases from J; bases unmatched to any gene: 5. The CDR3 sequence is 15 residues long. The germline gives CDR1 DFQATT, CDR2 SNEGSKA (reference sequence). The DNA of the CDR3 is TGCAGTGCTAGCCCCGGGACAGGGGGCTACTATGGCTACACCTTC. Translation: CSASPGTGGYYGYTF.

This clonotype has a handful of counts. The rearrangement links TRBV4-2 to TRBJ2-3; perhaps TRBD2 as D (5 bases). From germline, CDR1 is LGHNA and CDR2 YNFKEQ. V lost 4 bases and J 4 bases, leaving 15 bases between the germline ends. The CDR3 length is 15 residues. CDR3 sequence (DNA): TGTGCCAGCAGCCCTGGGAGTAGCCCCCCAGATACGCAGTATTTT. It is translated as CASSPGSSPPDTQYF.

Ten or more counts support this clonotype. The DNA for the CDR3 is TGTGCCAGCAGCTTGCCCGGGATTCGCACAGATACGCAGTATTTT. Amino acids: CASSLPGIRTDTQYF. The V call is TRBV5-5, the J call TRBJ2-3; D may be TRBD2 (5 bases). The CDR3 length is 15 residues. Germline V gene sequence: CDR1 SGHKS, CDR2 YYEKEE (reference sequence). With 1 base removed from V and 1 base from J, the gap between germline ends came to 10 bases.

This clonotype has just one count. This chain links TRBV20-1 with TRBJ2-1; 13 nucleotides match TRBD2. Germline CDR1 and CDR2: DFQATT and SNEGSKA (reference sequence). V lost 4 bases, J lost 0 bases, and 12 bases stayed unmatched. This CDR3 region has 19 residues. CDR3 region: CSAISRTSGRPYSYNEQFF. CDR3 sequence (DNA): TGCAGTGCTATATCTAGGACTAGCGGGAGACCCTACTCCTACAATGAGCAGTTCTTC.

This clonotype was counted a few times. The rearrangement links TRBV7-6 to TRBJ2-3, with 8 nucleotides matching TRBD2. This CDR3 region has 13 residues. J lost 7 bases, V lost 5 bases, and 5 bases had no gene match. In germline, CDR1 is SGHVS, CDR2 FNYEAQ. The DNA of the CDR3 is TGTGCCAGCAGCGATAGCGGGGCTAATACGCAGTATTTT. Translated, it gives CASSDSGANTQYF.

This clonotype was found a few times. The chain has TRBV6-2 or TRBV6-3 and TRBJ1-5; 7 bases are a match to TRBD1. The CDR3 length is 17 residues. Unmatched junction bases numbered 7, after V lost 2 bases and J lost 0 bases. Germline CDR1 reads MNHEY; CDR2 reads SVGEGT. The CDR3 is CASSYSHRGYSNQPQHF. The CDR3 nucleotides are TGTGCCAGCAGTTACAGTCACAGGGGCTATAGCAATCAGCCCCAGCATTTT.

The J gene is TRBJ2-1, the V gene TRBV14; 7 bases are shared with TRBD2. V lost 4 bases to trimming and J lost 6 bases; unmatched junction nucleotides: 12. The CDR3 consists of 16 residues. Germline assignment: CDR1 SGHDN and CDR2 FVKESK. This chain's CDR3 is CASSPSALAAPNEQFF. Written as DNA, the CDR3 is TGTGCCAGCAGCCCAAGCGCTCTAGCGGCCCCCAATGAGCAGTTCTTC.

This chain uses TRBV6-5 with TRBJ2-4; possibly TRBD1 or TRBD2 for D (5 bases each). The J call may not be correct, given that the DNA end is closer to TRBJ2-7. Looked up from germline, CDR1 is MNHEY and CDR2 is SVGAGI. This CDR3 has 19 residues. CDR3 amino acids: CASSYGGNRWVSLYYEQYF. Here the CDR3 DNA reads TGTGCCAGCAGTTACGGGGGAAATCGGTGGGTATCCCTATACTACGAGCAGTACTTC.

In regard to this clonotype: One end of the junction is discordant with germline, which a read error may explain. The chain recombines TRBV7-7 with TRBJ2-7, with D possibly called TRBD1 or TRBD2 (5 bases each). CDR1 and CDR2 (germline): SSHAT, FNYEAQ (reference sequence). The CDR3 sequence is 16 residues long. The CDR3 here is CASSPQPGPNSYEQYF. The CDR3 DNA reads TGTGCTAGCAGCCCCCAACCGGGACCCAACTCCTACGAGCAGTACTTC.

As for this clonotype: An end of the junction does not agree with germline; a read error may underlie this. The chain employs TRBV25-1 and TRBJ1-4; 7 nucleotides align to TRBD1. Germline assignment: CDR1 MGHDK and CDR2 SYGVNS. The CDR3 is made up of 14 amino acids. CDR3: CASSGDSFNERLFF. DNA for the CDR3: TGCGCCAGCAGTGGGGACAGCTTTAATGAAAGACTGTTTTTT.

In its sample, this clonotype was seen many times. The chain joins TRBV29-1 to TRBJ2-1; D gene ambiguous. Trimming pared 1 base from V and 1 base from J, leaving 11 bases between. The germline V gene has CDR1 SQVTM and CDR2 ANQGSEA. CDR3 size: 15 residues. CDR3 sequence (DNA): TGCAGCGTTGAAGTTTCTAGGATATCCTACAATGAGCAGTTCTTC. Translation: CSVEVSRISYNEQFF.

This chain connects TRBV20-1 to TRBJ1-5, with a tentative D call TRBD1 (5 bases). Per the germline V gene, CDR1 is DFQATT and CDR2 is SNEGSKA (reference sequence). The V and J ends lost 3 bases and 2 bases respectively, with 14 bases between them. CDR3 length equals 15 residues. Here the CDR3 reads CSASQGHWGNQPQHF. In DNA form, the CDR3 reads TGCAGTGCTAGTCAGGGCCACTGGGGCAATCAGCCCCAGCATTTT.